Shown below are 5 T cell receptor beta chains from a single sample sequenced in a study of cytomegalovirus exposure and HLA in healthy donors. PCR amplification relied on 60 Vbeta primers (plus 13 Jbeta primers). Generated by immunoSEQ multiplex PCR, the TCRdb table keeps only in-frame clones and is missing some. The profile shows about 200,000 clones, around 90% of them singletons. Sequencing was carried out using PBMCs. The receptors derive from a woman under 30 in good health and CMV-seronegative.

The chain employs TRBV2 and TRBJ1-5; 10 bases agree with TRBD1. The CDR3 consists of 16 residues. The junction had 3 bases not matched to a gene; V was cut back by 4 bases and J by 0 bases. Germline CDR1 SNHLY, CDR2 FYNNEI. The CDR3 DNA follows: TGTGCCAGCAGTGGGGACAGGGGTGGTAGCAATCAGCCCCAGCATTTT. It translates to CASSGDRGGSNQPQHF. The full variable domain, rest sourced from reference TRBV2 and TRBJ1-5, is EPEVTQTPSHQVTQMGQEVILRCVPISNHLYFYWYRQILGQKVEFLVSFYNNEISEKSEIFDDQFSVERPDGSNFTLKIRSTKLEDSAMYFCASSGDRGGSNQPQHFGDGTRLSIL.

This clone was recorded once. At one end the junction does not follow the germline gene, possibly because of a read error. Additional DNA sequences in this sample encode the identical CDR3. This chain links TRBV27 with TRBJ1-3, with a possible D match to TRBD1 (6 bases). The length of the CDR3 is 15 residues. Germline V gene sequence: CDR1 MNHEY, CDR2 SMNVEV (reference sequence). This chain's CDR3 is CARTPAPGAGNTIYF. The CDR3 coding sequence is TGTGCCAGGACCCCGGCCCCAGGGGCTGGAAACACTATATATTTT.

The chain recombines TRBV29-1 with TRBJ2-1; 7 bases map to TRBD2. Germline CDR1 SQVTM, CDR2 ANQGSEA. J gave up 5 bases and V 4 bases, and 5 bases lay outside the gene matches. The CDR3 loop spans 13 amino acids. The CDR3 loop is CSVALAAHNEQFF. The CDR3 DNA follows: TGCAGCGTTGCGCTAGCGGCGCACAATGAGCAGTTCTTC.

The V call is TRBV5-6, the J call TRBJ1-1; D gene uncertain. CDR3 size: 11 residues. V was clipped by 2 bases and J by 11 bases, with 10 bases between them. Germline-derived CDR1 and CDR2 are SGHDT and YYEEEE. The CDR3 sequence: CASSLTSEAFF. In nucleotides, the CDR3 is TGTGCCAGCAGCTTAACGAGCGAGGCTTTCTTT.

The table lists this clone with a count of one. The genes are TRBV5-1 and TRBJ1-2; 11 nucleotides agree with TRBD1. The junction had 7 bases not matched to a gene; V was cut back by 1 base and J by 5 bases. Germline V gives CDR1 SGHRS, CDR2 YFSETQ. This CDR3 is built from 16 residues. CDR3 region: CASSLSGQGATYGYTF. The CDR3 coding sequence is TGCGCCAGCAGCTTGTCTGGACAGGGGGCGACTTATGGCTACACCTTC.